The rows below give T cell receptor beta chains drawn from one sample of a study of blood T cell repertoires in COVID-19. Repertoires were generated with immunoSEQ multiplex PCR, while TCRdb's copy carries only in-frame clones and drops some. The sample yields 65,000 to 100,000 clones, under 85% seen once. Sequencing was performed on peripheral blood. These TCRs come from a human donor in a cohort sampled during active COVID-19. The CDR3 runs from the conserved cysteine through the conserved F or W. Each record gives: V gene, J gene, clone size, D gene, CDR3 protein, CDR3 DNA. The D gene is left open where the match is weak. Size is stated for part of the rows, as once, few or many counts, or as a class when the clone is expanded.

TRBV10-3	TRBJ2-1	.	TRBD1	CAISEGRTGGYNEQFF	TGTGCCATCAGTGAGGGTCGGACAGGGGGATACAATGAGCAGTTCTTC
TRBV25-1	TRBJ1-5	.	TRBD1	CASSGAGGWQPQHF	TGTGCCAGCAGTGGCGCAGGGGGCTGGCAGCCCCAGCATTTT
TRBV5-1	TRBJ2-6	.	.	CASSLGHSGANVLTF	TGCGCCAGCAGCTTGGGGCACAGCGGGGCCAACGTCCTGACTTTC
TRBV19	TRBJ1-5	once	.	CASSIREAINQPQHF	TGTGCCAGTAGTATCCGGGAGGCCATCAATCAGCCCCAGCATTTT
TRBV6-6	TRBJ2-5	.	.	CASSTRTEETQYF	TGTGCCAGCAGTACCAGGACAGAAGAGACCCAGTACTTC
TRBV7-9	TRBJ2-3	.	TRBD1	CASSLPGQGFDTQYF	TGTGCCAGCAGCTTGCCAGGACAGGGCTTCGATACGCAGTATTTT
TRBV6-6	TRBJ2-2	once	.	CASSATGFGTGELFF	TGTGCCAGCAGCGCCACAGGGTTTGGCACCGGGGAGCTGTTTTTT
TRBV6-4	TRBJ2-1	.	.	CASSEGPPGGPMDEQFF	TGTGCCAGCAGTGAAGGTCCTCCCGGGGGGCCAATGGATGAGCAGTTCTTC
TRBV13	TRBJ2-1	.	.	CASSLSDYNEQFF	TGTGCCAGCAGCTTGTCAGATTACAATGAGCAGTTCTTC
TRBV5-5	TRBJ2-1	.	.	CASSFYPASYNEQFF	TGTGCCAGCAGCTTTTACCCAGCGTCCTACAATGAGCAGTTCTTC
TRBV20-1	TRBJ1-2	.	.	CSARWSVGYTF	TGCAGTGCTAGATGGTCGGTGGGCTACACCTTC
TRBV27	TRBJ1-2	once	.	CASSGNRPMRYTF	TGTGCCAGCTCTGGCAACAGGCCTATGCGCTACACCTTC
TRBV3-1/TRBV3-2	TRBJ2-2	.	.	CASSLGNTGELFF	TGTGCCAGCAGCCTCGGGAACACCGGGGAGCTGTTTTTT
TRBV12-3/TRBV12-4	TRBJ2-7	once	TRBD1	CASSRDSTYEQYF	TGTGCCAGCAGTCGGGACAGCACCTACGAGCAGTACTTC
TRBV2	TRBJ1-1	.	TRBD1	CASLPTGGSTEAFF	TGTGCCAGCCTACCGACAGGGGGCAGCACTGAAGCTTTCTTT
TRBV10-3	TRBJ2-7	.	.	CAIRSGQGEASEQYF	TGTGCCATCAGATCAGGGCAGGGCGAGGCTTCCGAGCAGTACTTC
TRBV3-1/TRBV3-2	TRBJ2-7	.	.	CASSQSASRRGPTQYF	TGTGCCAGCAGCCAGTCTGCCAGTCGGAGGGGGCCCACTCAGTACTTC
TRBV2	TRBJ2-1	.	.	CASSGSSLRGNEQFF	TGTGCCAGCAGTGGTAGCTCCCTTAGGGGCAATGAGCAGTTCTTC
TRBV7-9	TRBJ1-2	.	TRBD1	CASSPSGTGGFYTF	TGTGCCAGCAGCCCTTCCGGGACAGGGGGTTTCTACACCTTC
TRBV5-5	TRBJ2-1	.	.	CASGYRAPSYNEQFF	TGTGCCAGCGGATACAGGGCACCCTCCTACAATGAGCAGTTCTTC
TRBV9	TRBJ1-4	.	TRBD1	CASSAATGGKLFF	TGTGCCAGCAGCGCCGCTACAGGGGGAAAACTGTTTTTT
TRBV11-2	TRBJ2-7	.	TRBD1	CASSRRDRGRGYEQYF	TGTGCCAGCAGCCGCAGGGACAGGGGACGTGGCTACGAGCAGTACTTC
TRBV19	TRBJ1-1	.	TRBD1	CASSRQGMNTEAFF	TGTGCCAGTAGTAGACAGGGTATGAACACTGAAGCTTTCTTT